This T cell receptor beta chain appears in the sequencing data of a study of identical twins. Study conclusions and caveats: The study found that models underestimated out-of-frame TCR alpha sharing in monozygotic twins. Abundant beta clonotypes from cord blood bore fewer insertions; memory repertoires lacked this pattern. It was possible that invariant MAIT and iNKT cells partly confounded the zero-insertion analyses.

The authors used template switching to add a universal primer site and gave cDNA unique molecular identifiers. MiXCR was run by TCRdb on the 5' RACE reads, yielding one entry per CDR3 protein. The sample holds 1.5 million to 2 million distinct CDR3 sequences; 25% to 35% are singletons and the top ten take roughly 0.3%. A note on this clonotype: Its antigen remains unknown.

The sample consisted of cord blood. The origin of this receptor is a newborn girl in good health.

Here the CDR3 DNA reads TGTGCCAGCAGCTTACAGGGGGCGCGGCAAGAGACCCAGTACTTC. Translating gives CASSLQGARQETQYF. The gene calls are TRBV11-2 and TRBJ2-5; 8 positions agree with TRBD1. Germline V gene data show CDR1 as SGHAT and CDR2 as FQNNGV. With 2 bases clipped from V and 2 bases from J, the junction kept 4 bases outside the gene matches. The CDR3 spans 15 residues.